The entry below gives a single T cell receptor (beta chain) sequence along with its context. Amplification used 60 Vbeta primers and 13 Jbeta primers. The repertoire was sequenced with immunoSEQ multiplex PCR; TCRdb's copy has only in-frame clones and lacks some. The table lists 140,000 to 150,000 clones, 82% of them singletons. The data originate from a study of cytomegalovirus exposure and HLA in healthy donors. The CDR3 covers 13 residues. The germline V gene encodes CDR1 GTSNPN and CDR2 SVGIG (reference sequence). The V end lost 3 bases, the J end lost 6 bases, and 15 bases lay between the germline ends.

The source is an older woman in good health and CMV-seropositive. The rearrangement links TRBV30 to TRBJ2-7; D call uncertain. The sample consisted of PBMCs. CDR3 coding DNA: TGTGCCTGGAGCCCGCGCGTCCCCGCCGAGCAGTACTTC. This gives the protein CAWSPRVPAEQYF.